The 10 T cell receptor beta chains listed next were all sequenced from one sample in a study of identical twins. Using its own MiXCR run on the 5' RACE reads, TCRdb lists one record per CDR3 protein. The sample shows 200,000 to 250,000 distinct CDR3 sequences, less than 8% of them seen only once. This same sample was also taken into another study, of yellow fever vaccine responses in identical twins.

Sequencing was done on a sample of memory (CD45RO+) T cells sorted from blood. The receptors here all came from a young woman in good health.

The V call is TRBV11-2, the J call TRBJ2-1; D is unclear. The CDR3 contains 15 residues. V gave up 4 bases and J gave up 8 bases, with 18 bases separating them. Germline CDR1 is SGHAT and CDR2 is FQNNGV. Here the CDR3 DNA reads TGTGCCAGCAGCTCAACCAATAACCCCGAGTATGAGCAGTTCTTC. It yields the protein CASSSTNNPEYEQFF.

There are a few counts of this clonotype. This chain links TRBV12-3 or TRBV12-4 with TRBJ2-3; TRBD2 might be the D (6 bases). The CDR3 totals 14 residues. The V end was cut by 5 bases, the J end by 5 bases, with 14 bases between. CDR3 DNA sequence: TGTGCCAGCAGTCCCCGGCGGGGAGGAGATACGCAGTATTTT. This codes for CASSPRRGGDTQYF.

This clonotype has just a few counts. The CDR3, as DNA: TGTGCCAGCAGCTTAGGTGGCGGGAGGGCCGGAGAGCAGTTCTTC. Translating gives CASSLGGGRAGEQFF. The J gene is TRBJ2-1, the V gene TRBV7-2; 9 bases map to TRBD2. This CDR3 is 15 amino acids long. After removal of 1 base from V and 10 bases from J, the junction contained 8 bases not matched to a gene. Germline loops: CDR1 SGHTA, CDR2 FQGNSA.

The sample holds a few counts of this clonotype. This rearrangement joins TRBV3-1 to TRBJ2-1; 9 nucleotides match TRBD2. CDR1 is LGHDT, CDR2 YNNKEL, per germline (reference sequence). Trimming cost V 4 bases and J 6 bases; bases outside gene matches: 4. The CDR3 has 14 amino acids. CDR3: CASSPRLAVNEQFF. Written as DNA, the CDR3 is TGTGCCAGCAGCCCAAGACTAGCGGTCAATGAGCAGTTCTTC.

This clonotype was counted at least ten times. The gene calls are TRBV24-1 and TRBJ2-2, with D unresolved. Trimming took 5 bases from V and 4 from J, leaving 4 bases between them. The germline gives CDR1 KGHDR, CDR2 SFDVKD. The CDR3 covers 12 residues. The CDR3 loop is CATSAFTGELFF. Written as DNA, the CDR3 is TGTGCCACCAGTGCCTTCACCGGGGAGCTGTTTTTT.

This clonotype was detected only a few times. The J gene is TRBJ2-3, the V gene TRBV24-1; D is unresolved. Germline V gene lookup returns CDR1 KGHDR and CDR2 SFDVKD. The CDR3 spans 11 residues. The V end lost 8 bases, the J end lost 2 bases, and 4 bases lay between the germline ends. CDR3 DNA: TGTGCCACCATGGCCACAGATACGCAGTATTTT. Its translation: CATMATDTQYF.

This clonotype has more than one count but fewer than ten. The chain carries TRBV2 and TRBJ2-2; 8 bases are shared with TRBD2. V was clipped by 5 bases and J by 6 bases; unmatched bases: 8. The CDR3 has 15 amino acids. The germline CDR1 and CDR2 sequences are SNHLY and FYNNEI. For the CDR3, the DNA is TGTGCCAGCAGTCGAAGCGGGAGTGTCGCCGGGGAGCTGTTTTTT. Its translation is CASSRSGSVAGELFF.

The V and J genes are TRBV18 and TRBJ2-5; the D is unclear. Germline V gene sequence: CDR1 KGHSH, CDR2 LQKENI. The CDR3 runs 15 residues. With 2 bases removed from V and 0 bases from J, the gap between germline ends came to 10 bases. The CDR3 DNA sequence: TGTGCCAGCTCACCAGCCGAGATTCACCAAGAGACCCAGTACTTC. As protein: CASSPAEIHQETQYF.

This rearrangement joins TRBV6-6 to TRBJ1-2; D not certain. The CDR3 has 13 residues. Germline V gene data show CDR1 as MNHNY and CDR2 as SVGAGI (reference sequence). Deletions cut 0 bases from V and 4 bases from J, with 6 bases between. CDR3 protein: CASSYSSAYGYTF. The CDR3 region has the DNA TGTGCCAGCAGTTACTCGAGCGCCTATGGCTACACCTTC.

There are many counts of this clonotype. The chain joins TRBV29-1 to TRBJ2-2; 8 bases map to TRBD2. With V trimmed by 5 bases and J by 5 bases, 7 bases remained unmatched. Germline CDR1 is SQVTM and CDR2 is ANQGSEA. This CDR3 has 14 amino acids. The CDR3 reads CSVTLAGITGELFF. CDR3 coding DNA: TGCAGCGTTACATTAGCGGGAATAACCGGGGAGCTGTTTTTT.